This T cell receptor (beta chain) emerged from a study of graft-versus-host responses after intestinal transplantation (dated by TCRdb to the early 2020s). A note on the overall study: The transplants that recipients received were multivisceral, liver-intestinal, or isolated intestinal. After intestinal transplantation, graft-versus-host and host-versus-graft alloreactive T cell clones were followed in the graft, circulation and bone marrow using bulk TCR-beta CDR3 sequencing. A peak of at least 4% donor T cells among recipient peripheral blood mononuclear cells was the definition used for donor T cell macrochimerism. Rather than being sequenced by the commercial service, samples from a few later patients were sequenced in-house on an Illumina MiSeq and processed with MiXCR. All recipients received anti-thymocyte globulin induction followed by maintenance tacrolimus and steroids for around three years. Alloreactive clones were identified by sequencing pre-transplant mixed lymphocyte reaction products and comparing these products with unstimulated pre-transplant donor and recipient T cells. The cohort enrolled 20 to 30 intestinal transplant recipients, one of whom was a retransplant, and a few patients without pretransplant specimens were excluded.

The time point label corresponds to: cells obtained before transplantation from donor or recipient. Mixed lymphocyte reactions plated some 200,000 CFSE-labeled pre-transplant responders with some 200,000 irradiated violet-dye-labeled stimulators and were cultured for 6 days. Proliferating CD3+CD4+CFSE-low and CD3+CD8+CFSE-low responder cells were FACS-sorted on a BD Influx sorter after the mixed lymphocyte reaction. Receptors were amplified or captured by the immunoSEQ multiplex PCR assay. For most patients, genomic DNA was isolated with the Qiagen DNeasy Blood and Tissue Kit and shipped frozen to Adaptive Biotechnologies for TCR sequencing. High-throughput TCR-beta CDR3 sequencing of genomic DNA from most patients was performed by Adaptive Biotechnologies. Per the authors' processing: Adaptive's ImmunoSEQ software supplied the TCR sequencing data for more than 15 patients, while MiXCR and VDJtools were used to process a few other patients. To correct CD4 versus CD8 sorting errors, any sequence found in both subsets at a frequency ratio below 5:1 was removed. CDR3 nucleotide sequences shared by donor and recipient were removed because the origin of these sequences could not be assigned. To count as alloreactive, a clone needed at least 2-fold expansion over unstimulated cells and a minimum CFSE-low frequency of 0.002% (template counts) or 0.001% (read counts). Clones were considered mappable if detected in sequenced pre-transplant spleen, lymph node, or MLR CFSE-low populations of the donor or recipient. The cumulative frequency of alloreactive clones was calculated as a percentage of all sequences, weighted by copy number. Sourced from immuneACCESS, this table was stored by TCRdb with only in-frame sequences that have V and J called. A share of the clones is absent; for the studies checked, an unresolved V gene accounts for under half, and the remainder has no known explanation. D and trimming were read from the DNA, whereas the V and J calls and clone size are those reported in that table. The sample has thousands of clones on record, around a third of them singletons. Just over 3% of the sample lies in the top ten.

In its sample, this clone comes out as medium-sized (0.01 to 0.1%). No quality values exist for individual bases; no much larger clone is one base distant. Trimming removed 2 bases from V and 0 bases from J; the gene matches leave 0 bases unexplained. CDR1 and CDR2, looked up from the germline V gene, are MNHNS and SASEGT. The CDR3, cysteine through phenylalanine, is 15 amino acids long. Kept here is only the CDR3 DNA, which spans 45 bases and is read in frame from base 1. Here is what the overall study found, with its caveats: GvH clones turned up in recipient bone marrow, with some appearing earlier in ileal mucosa or blood, a pattern consistent with an intestinal mucosal origin. The relatively low number and heterogeneity of intestinal transplant patients limited the conclusions. Patients with donor T cell macrochimerism had high GvH to HvG T cell clonal ratios in their allografts. Early after transplant, declines in HvG clones were associated with peak levels of circulating GvH clones.

The sequence is built from TRBV6-1 and TRBJ2-7, with TRBD2 matching 11 junction bases. Specimen: alloreactive CD8+ T cells from a mixed lymphocyte reaction culture, collected before transplantation. The intended sense of this specimen's cell subset or site label: CFSE-low proliferating T cells sorted from roughly 6-day pre-transplant mixed lymphocyte reaction (GvH or HvG direction). The sequence derives from a human patient who was an organ donor for intestinal transplantation. The CDR3 has the sequence CASSELAGGSYEQYF. The DNA sequence follows: TGTGCCAGCAGTGAACTAGCGGGGGGCTCCTACGAGCAGTACTTC.